This T cell receptor beta chain was sequenced during a study of blood T cell repertoires in COVID-19. Across the study: The samples span acute and convalescent COVID-19 from the United States, Italy and Spain.

V lost 4 bases to trimming and J lost 2 bases, with 16 bases between them. This CDR3 spans 16 amino acids. Germline V gene lookup returns CDR1 SGHTA and CDR2 FQGTGA. Original analysis: Quantification of nucleated cells was approximated via reference gene primer amplification. Some clones are missing from TCRdb's copy, which holds only in-frame ones; the method was immunoSEQ multiplex PCR. D and trimming were read from the DNA, whereas the V and J calls and clone size are those reported in that table. Of under 250,000 clones listed, less than 90% are singletons. The sequenced material came from peripheral blood. The receptor comes from a man between 60 and 70 years old with acute or convalescent COVID-19. The rearrangement links TRBV7-3 to TRBJ2-3; D uncertain. CDR3: CASSSRSGGLTDTQYF. CDR3 coding DNA: TGTGCCAGCAGCTCTCGTTCGGGTGGCCTCACAGATACGCAGTATTTT.